This TCR beta chain was documented in a study of naive and memory T cell subsets. Study results and limitations: Over 90% of naive TCR sequences appeared only once, unlike memory subsets.

This clonotype came up a few times. As yet, its antigen is unknown. CMV status came from CD4+ IFNgamma after overnight CMV lysate stimulation. Both TRBC1 and TRBC2 were covered by a beta constant-region primer of two equimolar oligonucleotides. The cDNA 3' end received a ligated single-stranded oligonucleotide carrying the SP2 primer and a 12-nucleotide UMI. A single record per CDR3 protein comes from TCRdb applying MiXCR to the UMI-ligation and nested PCR reads. The sample records around 160,000 distinct CDR3 sequences, over 15% being singletons. The CDR3 is 15 residues long. The germline V gene encodes CDR1 MNHEY and CDR2 SVGAGI. V lost 5 bases, J lost 7 bases, and 20 bases lay in between.

This chain uses TRBV6-5 with TRBJ1-2; D is ambiguous. Sequenced input: naive CD4+ T cells from blood. The clonotype was recovered from a human donor in good health. The CDR3 DNA sequence: TGTGCCAGCAGTATACTTTCCCGAAGTCAGTCTGGCTACACCTTC. This translates into CASSILSRSQSGYTF.